This T cell receptor beta chain was captured by sequencing in a study of human T cells and chemical hapten exposure. Whole-study findings and limits: Alopecia was present in the donors, so their immune response may differ from healthy people's.

A few counts support this clonotype. The target antigen is unknown. As to time point: patch test 2, 6 weeks after DPC sensitization. Treatment specified: therapeutic diphenylcyclopropenone sensitization with weekly scalp DPC. Patients had alopecia, were aged 18 to 70, and were not pregnant. Each CDR3 protein gets one entry after TCRdb re-called the RACE reads with MiXCR. This sample has hundreds of thousands of distinct CDR3 sequences; roughly 6% occur once, and the top ten carry about 5.6%. This clonotype was obtained from a woman aged 18-29 years with alopecia areata. Some clones in this sample may be carry-over from other donors' samples. The specimen comprised whole blood, sampled in connection with sensitization to the hapten diphenylcyclopropenone (DPC).

The CDR3 protein is CASSQVPLTTDTQYF. CDR3 coding DNA: TGCGCCAGCAGCCAAGTTCCCTTAACCACAGATACGCAGTATTTT. V usage is TRBV4-1 and J usage is TRBJ2-3; D ambiguous. The V end lost 1 base, the J end lost 2 bases, and 10 bases lay between the germline ends. This CDR3 has 15 residues. Germline V gene lookup returns CDR1 MGHRA and CDR2 YSYEKL.